A selection of T cell receptor beta chains follows, all from one sample in a study of post-analysis software for immune sequencing data. TCRdb analysed the PCR reads with MiXCR anew, one entry per CDR3 protein. The sample yields hundreds of thousands of distinct CDR3 sequences, just under 30% seen once. Material for sequencing was blood. All receptors derive from a girl aged 10-17 years with multiple sclerosis. Both conserved end residues are part of each CDR3. Fields, in order: D gene, J gene, clone size, V gene, CDR3 DNA, CDR3 protein. The D gene is left open where the match is weak. Clone size is stated in some rows and not others, as once, few, many or a class when expanded.

d_call: NA
j_call: TRBJ1-1
clone_size: NA
v_call: TRBV4-2
cdr3_nt: TGTGCCAGCAGCCAAGGGGACGTGACAGATACTATGAACACTGAAGCTTTCTTT
cdr3_aa: CASSQGDVTDTMNTEAFF

d_call: NA
j_call: TRBJ2-5
clone_size: NA
v_call: TRBV7-2
cdr3_nt: TGTGCCAGCAGCTTAGATCAGGGCCAAGAGATCCAGTACTTC
cdr3_aa: CASSLDQGQEIQYF

d_call: TRBD2
j_call: TRBJ2-3
clone_size: few
v_call: TRBV5-1
cdr3_nt: TGCGCCAGCAGCTCACGGACTAGCGGGAGAGATACGCAGTATTTT
cdr3_aa: CASSSRTSGRDTQYF

d_call: NA
j_call: TRBJ2-2
clone_size: few
v_call: TRBV4-1
cdr3_nt: TGCGCCAGCAGCTCCCGCGGCGGGGAGCTGTTTTTT
cdr3_aa: CASSSRGGELFF

d_call: NA
j_call: TRBJ1-5
clone_size: few
v_call: TRBV3-1
cdr3_nt: TGTGCCAGCAGCCAAGGGATTAGTAGCAATCAGCCCCAGCATTTT
cdr3_aa: CASSQGISSNQPQHF

d_call: TRBD1
j_call: TRBJ2-7
clone_size: few
v_call: TRBV12-3/TRBV12-4
cdr3_nt: TGTGCCAGCAGCCCGTCCGGGACAGGCCTCTACGAGCAGTACTTC
cdr3_aa: CASSPSGTGLYEQYF

d_call: NA
j_call: TRBJ2-3
clone_size: few
v_call: TRBV11-2
cdr3_nt: TGTGCCAGCAGCTTAGATCTGCGGGGCACAGATACGCAGTATTTT
cdr3_aa: CASSLDLRGTDTQYF

d_call: NA
j_call: TRBJ2-3
clone_size: few
v_call: TRBV20-1
cdr3_nt: TGCAGTCCGGCCGTACGAAGCACAGATACGCAGTATTTT
cdr3_aa: CSPAVRSTDTQYF

d_call: NA
j_call: TRBJ2-3
clone_size: NA
v_call: TRBV27
cdr3_nt: TGTGCCAGCAGACCCAATTCATATACGCAGTATTTT
cdr3_aa: CASRPNSYTQYF

d_call: NA
j_call: TRBJ1-5
clone_size: many
v_call: TRBV6-6
cdr3_nt: TGTGCCAGCAGTTACGGTCTCAATCAGCCCCAGCATTTT
cdr3_aa: CASSYGLNQPQHF

d_call: NA
j_call: TRBJ2-7
clone_size: NA
v_call: TRBV7-2
cdr3_nt: TGTGCCAGCAGCCGAACAGGGAGGGGCTCCAACGAGCAGTACTTC
cdr3_aa: CASSRTGRGSNEQYF

d_call: NA
j_call: TRBJ1-1
clone_size: NA
v_call: TRBV29-1
cdr3_nt: TGCGGAGGGCGGGTGAACACTGAAGTTTTCTTT
cdr3_aa: CGGRVNTEVFF

d_call: NA
j_call: TRBJ2-1
clone_size: many
v_call: TRBV20-1
cdr3_nt: TGCAGTGCCCGGGGGTACTCCTACAATGAGCAGTTCTTC
cdr3_aa: CSARGYSYNEQFF

d_call: NA
j_call: TRBJ2-1
clone_size: NA
v_call: TRBV29-1
cdr3_nt: TGCAGCGTTGAAGGAAGGGGGACGAGAGAGCAGTTCTTC
cdr3_aa: CSVEGRGTREQFF

d_call: NA
j_call: TRBJ2-1
clone_size: few
v_call: TRBV7-9
cdr3_nt: TGTGCCAGCAGCCACAGGGTCGGTGAGCAGTTCTTC
cdr3_aa: CASSHRVGEQFF

d_call: NA
j_call: TRBJ1-6
clone_size: once
v_call: TRBV2
cdr3_nt: TGTGCCAGCAGGCTGACAGACACCTATAATTCACCCCTCCACTTT
cdr3_aa: CASRLTDTYNSPLHF

d_call: NA
j_call: TRBJ2-3
clone_size: few
v_call: TRBV7-2
cdr3_nt: TGTGCCAGCAGCTTAGTGTCTACTAGCACAGATACGCAGTATTTT
cdr3_aa: CASSLVSTSTDTQYF

d_call: NA
j_call: TRBJ2-6
clone_size: NA
v_call: TRBV12-3/TRBV12-4
cdr3_nt: TGTGCCAGCAGTTCGGCTGGGCAAGGGGCCAACGTCCTGACTTTC
cdr3_aa: CASSSAGQGANVLTF

d_call: TRBD1
j_call: TRBJ2-7
clone_size: few
v_call: TRBV20-1
cdr3_nt: TGCAGTGCTAGAGTCCTGGACAGGGCCCCCCCCGAGCAGTACTTC
cdr3_aa: CSARVLDRAPPEQYF

d_call: NA
j_call: TRBJ2-5
clone_size: many
v_call: TRBV7-7
cdr3_nt: TGTGCCAGCAGCTCCACCGGGAACATCCAAGAGACCCAGTACTTC
cdr3_aa: CASSSTGNIQETQYF

d_call: NA
j_call: TRBJ1-5
clone_size: few
v_call: TRBV20-1
cdr3_nt: TGCAGTGCTAGAAAGGGAATAAGGAATCAGCCCCAGCATTTT
cdr3_aa: CSARKGIRNQPQHF

d_call: TRBD2
j_call: TRBJ2-4
clone_size: few
v_call: TRBV28
cdr3_nt: TGTGCCAGCAGTCCGCCTGGGGGAGGGCCGTTGGCCAAAAACATTCAGTACTTC
cdr3_aa: CASSPPGGGPLAKNIQYF

d_call: TRBD2
j_call: TRBJ2-3
clone_size: few
v_call: TRBV29-1
cdr3_nt: TGCAGCGTTGCCGGGAGGGCGGTAGATACGCAGTATTTT
cdr3_aa: CSVAGRAVDTQYF

d_call: NA
j_call: TRBJ1-2
clone_size: NA
v_call: TRBV7-9
cdr3_nt: TGTGCCAGCAGCCGCGGGACGGAGTATGGCTACACCTTC
cdr3_aa: CASSRGTEYGYTF

d_call: NA
j_call: TRBJ2-1
clone_size: NA
v_call: TRBV20-1
cdr3_nt: TGCAGTGCCCTCGGGAACAATGAGCAGTTCTTC
cdr3_aa: CSALGNNEQFF

d_call: TRBD1
j_call: TRBJ2-5
clone_size: NA
v_call: TRBV24-1
cdr3_nt: TGTGCCACCAGCGAAGAACCCAGGGGGCGAGAGACCCAGTACTTC
cdr3_aa: CATSEEPRGRETQYF

d_call: NA
j_call: TRBJ2-1
clone_size: NA
v_call: TRBV20-1
cdr3_nt: TGCAGTGCTAGAGAAAGCGGCCCGTGGGGTGAGCAGTTCTTC
cdr3_aa: CSARESGPWGEQFF

d_call: TRBD1
j_call: TRBJ2-7
clone_size: NA
v_call: TRBV6-2/TRBV6-3
cdr3_nt: TGTGCCAGCAGTCCCCGGCAGGGGGTATACTACGAGCAGTACTTC
cdr3_aa: CASSPRQGVYYEQYF

d_call: NA
j_call: TRBJ2-7
clone_size: few
v_call: TRBV29-1
cdr3_nt: TGCAGCGTTTTTGGGGGCAGGGGCTTGGAGCAGTACTTC
cdr3_aa: CSVFGGRGLEQYF

d_call: TRBD1
j_call: TRBJ1-2
clone_size: NA
v_call: TRBV29-1
cdr3_nt: TGCAGCGTGGGCCGCTTAGGGACAGCTCCTGGCTACACCTTC
cdr3_aa: CSVGRLGTAPGYTF

d_call: NA
j_call: TRBJ1-2
clone_size: NA
v_call: TRBV5-1
cdr3_nt: TGCGCCAGCAGCTTGGGGGGGACACCCTATGGCTACACCTTC
cdr3_aa: CASSLGGTPYGYTF

d_call: TRBD2
j_call: TRBJ2-6
clone_size: few
v_call: TRBV7-2
cdr3_nt: TGTGCCAGCAGCTTAGCGGGGACTAGCGGGAGGGCTGGGGCCAACGTCCTGACTTTC
cdr3_aa: CASSLAGTSGRAGANVLTF

d_call: NA
j_call: TRBJ2-3
clone_size: NA
v_call: TRBV24-1
cdr3_nt: TGTGCCACCGGACTACAGGGCGACACAGATACGCAGTATTTT
cdr3_aa: CATGLQGDTDTQYF

d_call: TRBD1
j_call: TRBJ2-6
clone_size: NA
v_call: TRBV6-5
cdr3_nt: TGTGCCAGCAGCCCGGGGACAGCCTCTGGGGCCAACGTCCTGACTTTC
cdr3_aa: CASSPGTASGANVLTF